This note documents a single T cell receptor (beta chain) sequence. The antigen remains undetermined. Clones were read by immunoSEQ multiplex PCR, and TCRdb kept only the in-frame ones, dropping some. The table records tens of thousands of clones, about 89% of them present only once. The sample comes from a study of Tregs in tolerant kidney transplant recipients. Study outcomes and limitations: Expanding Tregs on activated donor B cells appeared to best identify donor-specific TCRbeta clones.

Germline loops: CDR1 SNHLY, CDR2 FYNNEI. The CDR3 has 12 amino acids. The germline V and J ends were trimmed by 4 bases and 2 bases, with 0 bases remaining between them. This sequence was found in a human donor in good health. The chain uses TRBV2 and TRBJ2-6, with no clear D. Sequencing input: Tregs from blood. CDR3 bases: TGTGCCAGCAGTGCTGGGGCCAACGTCCTGACTTTC. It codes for CASSAGANVLTF. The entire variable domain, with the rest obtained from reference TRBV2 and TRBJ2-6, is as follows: EPEVTQTPSHQVTQMGQEVILRCVPISNHLYFYWYRQILGQKVEFLVSFYNNEISEKSEIFDDQFSVERPDGSNFTLKIRSTKLEDSAMYFCASSAGANVLTFGAGSRLTVL.